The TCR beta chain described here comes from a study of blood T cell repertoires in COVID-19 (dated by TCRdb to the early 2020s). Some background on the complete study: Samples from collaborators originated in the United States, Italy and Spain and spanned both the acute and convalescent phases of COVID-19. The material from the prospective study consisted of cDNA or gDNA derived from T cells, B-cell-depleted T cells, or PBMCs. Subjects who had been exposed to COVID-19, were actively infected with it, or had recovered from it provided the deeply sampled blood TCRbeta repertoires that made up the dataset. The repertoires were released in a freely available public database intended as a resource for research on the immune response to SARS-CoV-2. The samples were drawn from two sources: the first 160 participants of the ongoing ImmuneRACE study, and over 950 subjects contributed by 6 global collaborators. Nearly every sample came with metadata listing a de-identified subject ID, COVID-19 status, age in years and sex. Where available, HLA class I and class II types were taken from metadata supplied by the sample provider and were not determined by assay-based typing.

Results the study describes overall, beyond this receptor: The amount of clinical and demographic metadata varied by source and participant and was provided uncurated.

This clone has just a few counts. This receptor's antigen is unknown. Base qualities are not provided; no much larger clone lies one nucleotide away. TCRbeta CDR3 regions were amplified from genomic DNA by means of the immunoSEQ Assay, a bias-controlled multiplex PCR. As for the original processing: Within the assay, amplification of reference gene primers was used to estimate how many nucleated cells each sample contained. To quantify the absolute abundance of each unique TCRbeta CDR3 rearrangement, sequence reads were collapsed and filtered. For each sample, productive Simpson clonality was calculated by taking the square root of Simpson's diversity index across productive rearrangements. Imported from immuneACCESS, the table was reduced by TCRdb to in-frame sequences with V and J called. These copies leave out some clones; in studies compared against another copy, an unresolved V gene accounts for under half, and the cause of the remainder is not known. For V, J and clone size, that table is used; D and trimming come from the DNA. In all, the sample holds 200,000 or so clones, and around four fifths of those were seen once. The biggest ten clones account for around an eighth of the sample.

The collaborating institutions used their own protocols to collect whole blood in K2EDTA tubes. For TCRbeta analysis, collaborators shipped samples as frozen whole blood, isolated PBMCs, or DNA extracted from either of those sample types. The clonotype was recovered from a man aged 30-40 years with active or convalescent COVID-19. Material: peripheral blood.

The CDR3 reads as follows: CASSMDTYGYTF. The DNA sequence follows: TGTGCCAGCAGTATGGACACCTATGGCTACACCTTC. The chain links TRBV12-3 or TRBV12-4 with TRBJ1-2; the D segment could be TRBD1, given 5 matching bases. Inclusive of the bounding cysteine and phenylalanine, the CDR3 is 12 residues long. Of the read, only the CDR3 DNA is kept; its 36 bases are in frame from base 1. V drops 5 bases and J drops 4 bases, leaving 8 bases in between.